This TCR beta chain emerged from a study of blood T cells in healthy people across ages. Samples each yielded at least 6 micrograms of total RNA. PCR was performed a second time for about 7 to 12 cycles using a sample-barcoded 5' primer and a J-beta primer mix. Per-sample output comprised a minimum of 2.5 million paired-end reads containing CDR3. MiXCR was run by TCRdb on the 5' RACE reads, yielding one entry per CDR3 protein. This table has about 1.6 million distinct CDR3 sequences, about 31% appearing once. From germline, CDR1 is SGHDT and CDR2 YYEEEE. The CDR3 length is 13 residues. Trimming removed 2 bases at V and 7 bases at J, with 13 bases between.

This rearrangement joins TRBV5-6 to TRBJ2-7, with D perhaps being TRBD1 or TRBD2 (6 bases each). Sequenced: blood. The source of this sequence is a woman aged 25 to 39 in good health. This chain's CDR3 is CASSFWGAQEQYF. CDR3 nucleotides: TGTGCCAGCAGCTTCTGGGGGGCGCAGGAGCAGTACTTC. The complete variable domain, with remaining parts taken from reference TRBV5-6 and TRBJ2-7, reads DAGVTQSPTHLIKTRGQQVTLRCSPKSGHDTVSWYQQALGQGPQFIFQYYEEEERQRGNFPDRFSGHQFPNYSSELNVNALLLGDSALYLCASSFWGAQEQYFGPGTRLTVT.